This TCR beta chain is drawn from a study of T cell responses to AZD1222 COVID-19 vaccine. General study findings and limits: Clonal diversity may have been underestimated, and the donors were mostly white British, with more females than males.

On this clone itself: Its antigen is unidentified.

Assay: immunoSEQ multiplex PCR; the TCRdb copy retains only in-frame clones and omits some. The repertoire holds 150,000 or so clones, around 94% seen once, with approximately 0.6% in the top ten. The source is an adult in good health. The sequencing used peripheral blood, collected on day 0 of AZD1222 vaccination.

Here the CDR3 reads CASSPDSFGYGYTF. The CDR3 DNA reads as TGCGCCAGCAGTCCCGACAGCTTTGGGTATGGCTACACCTTC. The V call is TRBV5-1, the J call TRBJ1-2; weak D call: TRBD1 (5 bases). The CDR3 has 14 amino acids. Germline V gene data show CDR1 as SGHRS and CDR2 as YFSETQ. V gave up 5 bases and J gave up 5 bases, with 16 bases separating them. Drawing the rest from reference TRBV5-1 and TRBJ1-2, the complete variable domain is KAGVTQTPRYLIKTRGQQVTLSCSPISGHRSVSWYQQTPGQGLQFLFEYFSETQRNKGNFPGRFSGRQFSNSRSEMNVSTLELGDSALYLCASSPDSFGYGYTFGSGTRLTVV.